This T cell receptor (beta chain) was retrieved from a study of shared clonotypes between healthy human individuals (TCRdb year 2020). About the full investigation: The cohort included three men and a couple of women between 18 and 49 years of age. For each donor, CD4 naive and CD4 memory were each given three plates, CD8 naive was given two plates, and CD8 memory was given one plate. To estimate repertoire size and how much clonotypes are shared between individuals, the study performed deep sequencing of blood TCR repertoires from 4 to 6 healthy adults. Different laboratories and diverse techniques were used to prepare libraries and sequence TCR repertoires, to increase sequencing depth and limit assay-specific biases. Between about 0.94 and 8.9 billion PBMCs per donor were obtained by leukapheresis. The full study reports these points: Roughly 5.2% of naive CD4, 3.5% of naive CD8, 2.3% of memory CD4, and less than 0.45% of memory CD8 clonotypes were shared across a handful of donors. Compared with non-shared clonotypes, the clonotypes found in all four sorted-subset donors had higher generation probabilities. Based on pairwise subsampling, the degree of clonotype sharing among donors was expected to be affected by sequencing depth. Sampling was restricted to blood, and TCR repertoires in tissue are likely to differ from TCR repertoires in blood. Incomplete sequencing was indicated by rarefaction of sorted-subset datasets, despite the large sequencing depth. Because the study included only a small number of donors, the genetic and exposure-history diversity represented was limited. Naive subsets generally had larger estimated clonotype richness than memory subsets.

Reading from cysteine to phenylalanine, the CDR3 counts 15 amino acids. Only the CDR3 region is kept as DNA, spanning 45 bases read in frame from base 1. V sheds 5 bases and J sheds 2 bases, leaving 14 bases between their ends. The germline V gene (reference sequence) yields SGHNT for CDR1 and YYREEE for CDR2. This clone showed up just once. What this receptor recognizes is not known. Qualities for individual bases were not recorded, and no much larger clone is one base off. Healthy HIV-negative adults with no recently reported acute infections or vaccinations were included as donors. Only Caucasian adults living in Nashville, Tennessee, USA were represented among the donors. CD4+ T cells were enriched through magnetic negative selection, after which naive cells were positively selected on CD45RA and the remaining negative fraction served as the memory subset. After blood collection by leukapheresis, PBMCs were isolated using Ficoll-Histopaque density gradient centrifugation and then cryopreserved in the vapor phase of liquid nitrogen. Analytical flow cytometry was used to check the purity and quantity of every magnetically sorted T cell population. Genomic DNA was isolated from every sorted fraction and measured by UV absorbance on a Nanodrop 2000c.

Using the deep immunoSEQ assay, TCR CDR3 regions were amplified from genomic DNA by multiplex PCR. Genomic DNA extracted from each cell subset was distributed evenly over all wells of several immunoSEQ 96-well plates, and each plate served as one replicate. For sorted subsets, approximately 0.2 ug of genomic DNA, equivalent to around 29,000 T cell genomes, went into each replicate PCR. Purified libraries were quantified with a Qubit 3.0 fluorometer, sized on a Bioanalyzer 2100, and re-quantified with the KAPA Library Quantification kit. A separate single-read 150-cycle Illumina NextSeq 550 flow cell was used to sequence each immunoSEQ 96-well plate. Per the authors' processing: Because only junctional sequences without quality scores were contained in the immunoSEQ output, filtering matching that applied to full-length reads could not be performed. Sequences were annotated with PyIR, a Python wrapper for IgBLAST v1.9, using IMGT germline references to assign V/J genes and CDR3. Reads were removed for weak V/J assignments (E-value above 1e-6), missing CDR3, stop codons, out-of-frame junctions, or ambiguous translated residues. V3J clonotypes were defined by identical inferred V gene, J gene, and CDR3 amino acid sequence. The percentage overlap between two repertoires was calculated by dividing the number of shared unique clonotypes by the size of the smaller repertoire. RTK rarefaction, the Chao1 estimator, and Recon v2.1 estimates of unobserved clonotypes were used to assess repertoire richness. Generation probabilities were computed with OLGA for all TCRbeta clonotypes obtained by the gDNA method from several donors. TCRdb retrieved this table from immuneACCESS and kept in-frame rearrangements only. Not all clones are present; in checked studies, unresolved V genes account for under half, and no reason is known for the remainder. The DNA gave D and trimming, while V, J and clone size come from that table. The sample table shows 1.4 million or so clones, and less than 99% are seen once. About 0.4% of the sample is held by the ten biggest clonotypes.

This sequence originates from a man aged 30 to 39 in good health. Recombination joined TRBV5-4 with TRBJ2-1, and possibly TRBD2, on 6 matching bases. Sequenced material: naive CD4+ T cells sorted from blood. The cell subset or site label, as the study defines it: CD45RA+ positively selected. CDR3 loop: CASRLVGGTYNEQFF. The bases read TGTGCCAGCAGACTAGTCGGGGGAACCTACAATGAGCAGTTCTTC.